The clone carrying this T cell receptor beta chain was detected many times. TCRdb reprocessed the reads via MiXCR and lists one record per CDR3 protein. The sample lists fewer than 20,000 distinct CDR3 sequences, more than 8.5% occurring once. Trimming took 4 bases from V and 0 from J, leaving 7 bases between them. CDR1 and CDR2 (germline): SGHRS, YFSETQ. The CDR3 spans 14 residues. This specimen belongs to a study of type 1 regulatory T cells. About the research overall: An in vitro protocol generated T-allo10, a Tr1-enriched, alloantigen-specific CD4 T cell product.

The TCR sequence derives from a human donor in good health. V and J are TRBV5-1 and TRBJ2-2; D gene unclear. The sequenced sample consisted of CD4+ T cells, either the whole sample or a sorted fraction (not recorded which). The CDR3 sequence: CASSPNANTGELFF. CDR3 nucleotides: TGCGCCAGCAGCCCTAACGCGAACACCGGGGAGCTGTTTTTT. The variable domain in full, completed from reference TRBV5-1 and TRBJ2-2, reads KAGVTQTPRYLIKTRGQQVTLSCSPISGHRSVSWYQQTPGQGLQFLFEYFSETQRNKGNFPGRFSGRQFSNSRSEMNVSTLELGDSALYLCASSPNANTGELFFGEGSRLTVL.